What follows are 12 T cell receptor beta chains derived from one specimen sequenced in a study of sequential checkpoint blockade in melanoma. TCRdb's table, derived via immunoSEQ multiplex PCR, lists solely in-frame clones and lacks some. This table holds 8,900 or so clones, roughly 90% found once. Treatment: randomized to nivolumab then ipilimumab (arm A) or the reverse (arm B). Sequenced here: CD8+ T cells sorted from blood (inferred from file names), sampled from a patient given nivolumab and ipilimumab in sequence. Receptors originate from a human donor with melanoma.

J is TRBJ1-5 and V is TRBV9; D is possibly TRBD1 (6 bases). This CDR3 is built from 14 residues. Germline V gives CDR1 SGDLS, CDR2 YYNGEE. V was trimmed by 3 bases and J by 7 bases, leaving 14 bases between them. CDR3 in amino acids: CASSATGSWQPQHF. CDR3 nucleotides: TGTGCCAGCAGCGCAACAGGGTCGTGGCAGCCCCAGCATTTT.

This rearrangement joins TRBV5-4 to TRBJ2-3; no clear D. The germline V and J ends were trimmed by 0 bases and 0 bases, with 11 bases remaining between them. This CDR3 region has 16 residues. Germline CDR1 SGHNT, CDR2 YYREEE (reference sequence). The CDR3 coding sequence is TGTGCCAGCAGCTTGGTGGGTGAGACTAGCACAGATACGCAGTATTTT. Protein product: CASSLVGETSTDTQYF.

V is TRBV9 and J is TRBJ1-2; 7 bases align to TRBD1. The CDR3 is made up of 16 amino acids. Germline V lookup: CDR1 SGDLS, CDR2 YYNGEE. J lost 4 bases, V lost 3 bases, and 12 bases had no gene match. This chain's CDR3 is CASSETAEGASYGYTF. The CDR3 nucleotides are TGTGCCAGCAGCGAGACGGCGGAGGGGGCTTCCTATGGCTACACCTTC.

V is TRBV27 and J is TRBJ2-5, with 8 bases lining up with TRBD2. The CDR3 is 16 amino acids. Trimming at V came to 3 bases and at J to 2 bases, leaving 8 bases not matched to a gene. Germline V gene sequence: CDR1 MNHEY, CDR2 SMNVEV (reference sequence). This CDR3 reads CASSLILAGAQETQYF. CDR3 DNA sequence: TGTGCCAGCAGTTTGATCCTAGCGGGTGCACAAGAGACCCAGTACTTC.

The V call is TRBV29-1, the J call TRBJ1-2; TRBD1 is a possible D gene (5 bases). In germline, CDR1 is SQVTM, CDR2 ANQGSEA. This CDR3 has 12 residues. As DNA, the CDR3 is TGCGGGTTAGGGGATGATAACTATGGCTACACCTTC. Amino acids: CGLGDDNYGYTF.

CDR3 loop: CASSVGRSYEQYF. The CDR3 DNA follows: TGTGCCAGCAGTGTGGGCAGATCCTACGAGCAGTACTTC. The V call is TRBV2, the J call TRBJ2-7; D remains unclear. Germline V gives CDR1 SNHLY, CDR2 FYNNEI. Trimming left V 4 bases short and J 1 base short, with 8 bases between. The CDR3 spans 13 residues.

V usage is TRBV15 and J usage is TRBJ2-7, with TRBD1 identical over 10 bases. Trimming took 1 base from V and 4 from J; bases not matched to a gene: 13. Germline V gene sequence: CDR1 LNHNV, CDR2 YYDKDF (reference sequence). This CDR3 spans 18 amino acids. The CDR3 DNA is TGTGCCACCAGCAGAGTGGGGACAGGGGACCGATCAGGATACGAGCAGTACTTC. Translated, it gives CATSRVGTGDRSGYEQYF. Using reference TRBV15 and TRBJ2-7 for the parts outside the CDR3, the full variable domain is DAMVIQNPRYQVTQFGKPVTLSCSQTLNHNVMYWYQQKSSQAPKLLFHYYDKDFNNEADTPDNFQSRRPNTSFCFLDIRSPGLGDTAMYLCATSRVGTGDRSGYEQYFGPGTRLTVT.

The chain links TRBV28 to TRBJ2-7; possibly TRBD2 for D (5 bases). Between the trimmed V and J ends, which lost 8 bases and 2 bases, there was a span of 13 bases. In germline, CDR1 is MDHEN, CDR2 SYDVKM. The CDR3 has 13 residues. The CDR3 nucleotides read TGTGCCAGCTGCTCCGTCGGGGCCTACGAGCAGTACTTC. It specifies CASCSVGAYEQYF. Using reference TRBV28 and TRBJ2-7 for the parts outside the CDR3, the full variable domain is DVKVTQSSRYLVKRTGEKVFLECVQDMDHENMFWYRQDPGLGLRLIYFSYDVKMKEKGDIPEGYSVSREKKERFSLILESASTNQTSMYLCASCSVGAYEQYFGPGTRLTVT.

The chain employs TRBV15 and TRBJ1-1, with 10 bases lining up with TRBD1. The V gene's germline CDR1 is LNHNV and CDR2 YYDKDF (reference sequence). The CDR3 length is 15 residues. V lost 3 bases, J lost 8 bases, and 9 bases stayed unmatched. CDR3 nucleotides: TGTGCCACCAGCAGCCAGACAGGGGGCTTGGCGGAAGCTTTCTTT. This codes for CATSSQTGGLAEAFF.

The CDR3 reads CASSPASYEQYF. The CDR3 coding sequence is TGTGCCAGCAGCCCTGCGAGCTACGAGCAGTACTTC. The V call is TRBV7-9, the J call TRBJ2-7, with D unclear. This CDR3 has 12 residues. Per germline, CDR1 SEHNR and CDR2 FQNEAQ (reference sequence). Trimming left V 5 bases short and J 3 bases short, with 8 bases between.

The chain has TRBV13 and TRBJ2-7; 9 positions match TRBD1. This CDR3 spans 15 amino acids. Unmatched junction bases numbered 2, after V lost 0 bases and J lost 2 bases. Germline V gene data show CDR1 as PRHDT and CDR2 as FYEKMQ (reference sequence). CDR3 sequence reads: CASSLGGQGAYEQYV. In DNA form, the CDR3 reads TGTGCCAGCAGCTTAGGGGGACAGGGAGCCTACGAGCAGTACGTC.

A single count supports this clone. V gene TRBV28 combines with J gene TRBJ2-7; 8 nucleotides agree with TRBD1. CDR1 and CDR2 (germline): MDHEN, SYDVKM. V was clipped by 5 bases and J by 6 bases; unmatched bases: 12. The CDR3 sequence is 15 residues long. The chain's CDR3 is CASSPYGQGAFEQYF. In DNA, the CDR3 is TGTGCCAGCAGTCCCTATGGGCAGGGGGCGTTCGAGCAGTACTTC. Looking up the rest from reference TRBV28 and TRBJ2-7 gives the full variable domain: DVKVTQSSRYLVKRTGEKVFLECVQDMDHENMFWYRQDPGLGLRLIYFSYDVKMKEKGDIPEGYSVSREKKERFSLILESASTNQTSMYLCASSPYGQGAFEQYFGPGTRLTVT.